This T cell receptor beta chain appears in the sequencing data of a study of T cells after yellow fever vaccination. Study-level findings and limits: Repertoires sorted by FACS could include abundant clonotypes that are contaminants from the bulk population. Weaker overall was a secondary response that nonetheless peaked faster, on day 5 versus 15.

On this clonotype: Its antigen remains unidentified.

TCRdb re-called the 5' RACE reads with MiXCR, one entry per CDR3 protein. The data hold about 220,000 distinct CDR3 sequences, with approximately 3% observed a single time. The V end lost 0 bases, the J end lost 4 bases, and 14 bases lay between the germline ends. CDR1 is SGHKS and CDR2 is YYEKEE in the germline V gene (reference sequence). The CDR3 is 16 residues long. The rearrangement links TRBV5-5 to TRBJ1-5, with D tentatively TRBD1 (6 bases). The sequence came from a man younger than 35 who received the YFV17D yellow fever vaccine. Specimen: CD4+ T cells sorted from PBMCs, collected 10 days after the yellow fever booster vaccination. The CDR3, as DNA: TGTGCCAGCAGCTTGGGGCAGGGGCGCGGGAATCAGCCCCAGCATTTT. Its translation is CASSLGQGRGNQPQHF.